This T cell receptor beta chain appears in the sequencing data of a study of STAT5B mutations in CD4+ large granular lymphocyte leukemia. Points from the study as a whole: 8/27 top patient clones versus 2/35 control clones were TRBV06-family. Without putative leukemic clones, patient CD4-sorted repertoires remained more clonal than healthy CD4+ repertoires.

The CDR3 is made up of 15 amino acids. V was trimmed by 6 bases and J by 1 base, leaving 16 bases between them. Germline V lookup: CDR1 MNHEY, CDR2 SVGAGI. In the authors' workflow: A productive frequency of 2.59 x 10-5 was the lowest detectable. Measured with immunoSEQ multiplex PCR; TCRdb has only the in-frame clones, and not every one. The V and J calls and clone size are taken from that table; D and trimming were inferred from the DNA. The sample has tens of thousands of clones, 70% to 80% seen once. Control samples were healthy donors' buffy coats. To note about this clone: Its antigen is unidentified.

Material: CD4+ T cells from blood buffy coats. This clonotype originated in a human donor in good health. The chain uses TRBV6-5 and TRBJ2-7, with D unresolved. The CDR3 sequence: CASSRTVMSSYEQYF. CDR3 in DNA: TGTGCCAGCAGCCGAACTGTGATGTCATCCTACGAGCAGTACTTC.